The following is a T cell receptor (beta chain) sequence with its context. Its antigen target is currently unknown. No much larger clonotype is one base removed from it; base qualities were not supplied. The data are from a study of cytotoxic CD8 clonotypes in ibrutinib-treated CLL (dated by TCRdb to the early 2020s). About the study as a whole: In this cohort, about 15 patients were treatment-naive and about a dozen were relapsed/refractory, while around 17 had unmutated IGHV. Of the 85 to 90 participants in the trial, about 25 had longitudinal samples available. Partial responses were observed in 24 patients and complete responses in 2; after a median follow-up of around 68 months, remission was maintained in 15 or so patients and progression was observed in approximately twelve. On average, each sample had 255,043 productive templates and 96,000 or so productive rearrangements. Response samples were taken after a median of around 13 months on treatment, ranging from about 6 to 40 months. Cryopreserved peripheral blood mononuclear cells were collected at three points: before therapy, at response, and at either sustained remission or disease progression. Every remission and progressive disease sample was obtained while ibrutinib was still being received by the patients.

The research as a whole found: Public clonotypes were found to be uncommon and were observed to contract or remain stable during treatment; the increase in clonality was shown to reflect expansion of private clonotypes at ibrutinib response. Sampling times were not matched between sustained-remission and progressing patients, and lymph node repertoires were not studied. At ibrutinib response clonality went up, during sustained remission it held steady, and at progression it dropped back toward baseline. Baseline clonality exceeded that of age-matched healthy donors and correlated strongly with circulating CD8+ T-cell counts.

Relative to germline, V is 0 bases shorter and J is 7 bases shorter, with 24 bases between their ends. The CDR3 holds 18 amino acids from the cysteine to the phenylalanine. The only DNA kept is the CDR3, 54 bases in frame from the first base. Sample time point, as interpreted from the label and publication: progressive disease on ibrutinib. For TCR beta library preparation, roughly 2 micrograms of genomic DNA was extracted from cryopreserved PBMCs. High-throughput TCR beta sequencing was performed on longitudinal blood samples from CLL patients receiving ibrutinib monotherapy. The patients were enrolled in a single-center, open-label phase 2 trial of ibrutinib monotherapy. The goal of deep resolution MiSeq sequencing was a depth between 1 in 1 million and 1 in 200,000 T cells, and coverage averaged 10x per clonotype. TCR beta libraries were generated with the immunoSEQ hsTCRB Kit. The authors processed their data as follows. The data were analyzed with ImmunoSEQ Analyzer and ImmunoSEQ Data Assistant, and V, D and J gene assignments followed IMGT definitions. Clonality was computed as one minus normalized Shannon entropy of productive rearrangement frequencies, ranging from 0 to 1. Only overrepresented clonotypes making up at least 0.05% of each patient's repertoire were included in the public clonotype analysis. Roughly 12 age-matched healthy donor repertoires from immuneACCESS were used as controls for clonality. Not all clones reach the TCRdb copy of this immuneACCESS table, which keeps in-frame sequences only. Checked studies attribute under half of the gap to unresolved V genes and leave the rest unexplained. D and trimming were read from the DNA, whereas the V and J calls and clone size are those reported in that table. The sample data list 150,000 or so clones, and approximately 90% of these were observed just once. 3% to 3.5% of the sample goes to the ten largest clones.

The material was PBMCs, obtained at disease progression, from a patient treated with ibrutinib. The rearranged segments are TRBV23-1 and TRBJ2-5, with a weak D call of TRBD1 (6 bases match). TRBV23-1 is identified as an open reading frame with a role that is uncertain. The receptor was derived from a human donor with chronic lymphocytic leukemia. The sequenced DNA: TGCGCCAGCAGTCAATCTGGGTTTCACAGGGAAGTAATTGGGACCCAGTACTTC. Its translation is CASSQSGFHREVIGTQYF.